What follows describes a single TCR beta chain. Germline V CDR1 and CDR2: LNHDA, SQIVND (reference sequence). The CDR3 length is 14 residues. The J segment lost 4 bases and the V segment lost 7 bases, leaving 6 bases of the junction unmatched. PCR employed 60 Vbeta and 13 Jbeta primers. The table came from immunoSEQ multiplex PCR; TCRdb's copy has only in-frame clones and leaves some out. The sample carries 130,000 to 150,000 clones, roughly 75% recorded once. The sample originates from a study of cytomegalovirus exposure and HLA in healthy donors. This clonotype originated in a female donor in good health and CMV-seronegative. The chain uses TRBV19 and TRBJ2-2; the match to TRBD1 covers 7 bases. Sequencing was carried out using PBMCs. CDR3 amino acids: CASNTGVGTGELFF. CDR3 nucleotides: TGTGCCAGTAATACAGGGGTTGGCACCGGGGAGCTGTTTTTT.